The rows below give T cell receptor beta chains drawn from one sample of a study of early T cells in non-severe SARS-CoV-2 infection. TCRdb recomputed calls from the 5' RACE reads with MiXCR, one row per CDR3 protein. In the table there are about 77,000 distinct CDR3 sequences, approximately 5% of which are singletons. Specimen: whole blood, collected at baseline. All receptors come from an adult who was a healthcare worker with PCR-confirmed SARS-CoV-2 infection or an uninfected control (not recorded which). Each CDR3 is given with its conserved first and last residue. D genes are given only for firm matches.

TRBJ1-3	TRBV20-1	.	CSARWDLSGNTIYF
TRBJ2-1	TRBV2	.	CASSELAPYNEQFF
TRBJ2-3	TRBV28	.	CASRTRTGQSTDTQYF
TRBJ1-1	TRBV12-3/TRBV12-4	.	CASSLSNTNTEAFF
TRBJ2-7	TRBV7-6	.	CASSKRQVYEQYF
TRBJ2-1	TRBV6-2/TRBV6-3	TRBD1	CASSGTGTKRILVF
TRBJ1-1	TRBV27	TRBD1	CASSRDRGQGEAFF
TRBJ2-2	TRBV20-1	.	CSAMGVTGELFF
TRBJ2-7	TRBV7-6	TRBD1	CASSFGTDAYEQYF
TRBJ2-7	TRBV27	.	CASSLGGSREEQYF
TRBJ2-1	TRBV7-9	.	CASSNPGAWGNEQFF
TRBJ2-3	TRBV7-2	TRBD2	CASSLTSGTDTQYF
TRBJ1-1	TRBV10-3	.	CAISGLENTEAFF
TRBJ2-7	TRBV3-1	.	CASQGDGYSYEQYF
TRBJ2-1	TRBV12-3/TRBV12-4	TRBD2	CASSFSSTSGHNEQFF
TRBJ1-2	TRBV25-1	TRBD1	CASRGSGGAGYTF
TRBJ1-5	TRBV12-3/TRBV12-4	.	CASSLVLGNQPQHF
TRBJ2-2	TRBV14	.	CASSQALTGTGELFF
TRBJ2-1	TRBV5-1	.	CASSEGGPYNEQFF
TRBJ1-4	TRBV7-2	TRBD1	CASSLNPGTGSTNEKLFF
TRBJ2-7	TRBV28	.	CASSPPPRTYSYEQYF
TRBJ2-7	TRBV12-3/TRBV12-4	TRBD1	CASRRQGEHEQYF
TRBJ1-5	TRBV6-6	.	CASSYGPSQPQHF
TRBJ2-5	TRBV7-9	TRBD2	CASSLVTGGETQYF
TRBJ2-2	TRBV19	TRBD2	CASSIGLAGEPDTGELFF
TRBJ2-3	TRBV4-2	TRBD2	CASSQVSGRAETDTQYF
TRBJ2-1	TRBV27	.	CASSIDGVYNEQFF
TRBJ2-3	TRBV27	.	CASSMNQGSYTDTQYF
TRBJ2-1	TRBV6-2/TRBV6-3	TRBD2	CATRPSLAGVRNEQFF
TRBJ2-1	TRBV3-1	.	CASSQGLAYNEQFF
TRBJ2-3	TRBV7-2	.	CASSLVLADTQYF
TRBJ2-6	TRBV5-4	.	CASSSTGSGANVLTF
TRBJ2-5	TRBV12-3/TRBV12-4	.	CASTLMGGREETQYF
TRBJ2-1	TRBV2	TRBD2	CASRGTSGIHEQFF
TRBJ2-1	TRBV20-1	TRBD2	CSARDRLAVYNEQFF
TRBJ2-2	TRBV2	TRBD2	CASSIAGLNTGELFF
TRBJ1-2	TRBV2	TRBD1	CASRPGQANYGYTF
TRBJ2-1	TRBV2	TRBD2	CASSEVTGGHNNEQFF